The 2 T cell receptor beta chains below were found in one sample sequenced in a study of regulatory T cells in long-lasting Graves disease. The time point denotes: persistent/refractory GD, antithyroid drugs over 5 years with positive TRAb. Extracted RNA from PBMCs served as the source of the TCR library. HTBI primers from iRepertoire and Arm-PCR of CDR3 regions yielded the TCR beta libraries. TCRdb independently ran MiXCR on the multiplex PCR reads; one entry per CDR3 protein. The data contain a few hundred thousand distinct CDR3 sequences, roughly 25% of them singletons. Sample: peripheral blood mononuclear cells (PBMCs), taken when the disease was refractory, from a patient treated with antithyroid drugs. Every receptor here comes from a middle-aged woman with Graves disease.

The chain uses TRBV20-1 and TRBJ1-4; 8 bases line up with TRBD1. Trimming took 5 bases from V and 6 from J; bases not matched to a gene: 5. Germline lookup yields CDR1 DFQATT and CDR2 SNEGSKA (reference sequence). This CDR3 region has 13 residues. For the CDR3, the DNA is TGCAGTGCTTCGGACAGGGTCCATGAAAAACTGTTTTTT. Protein sequence: CSASDRVHEKLFF.

This clonotype was seen more than once but under ten times. The chain employs TRBV30 and TRBJ2-5, with 9 bases matching TRBD2. This CDR3 has 15 residues. Trimming cost V 1 base and J 5 bases; bases outside gene matches: 8. Germline loops: CDR1 GTSNPN, CDR2 SVGIG (reference sequence). As DNA, the CDR3 is TGTGCCTGGAGTGAGACTAGCGGAGATTGGGAGACCCAGTACTTC. This encodes CAWSETSGDWETQYF. The full variable domain, its missing parts supplied by reference TRBV30 and TRBJ2-5, is SQTIHQWPATLVQPVGSPLSLECTVEGTSNPNLYWYRQAAGRGLQLLFYSVGIGQISSEVPQNLSASRPQDRQFILSSKKLLLSDSGFYLCAWSETSGDWETQYFGPGTRLLVL.